This TCR beta chain was recovered during a study of blood T cells in healthy people across ages. Trimming removed 0 bases from V and 4 bases from J, with 12 bases in between. The CDR3 is 15 amino acids. Germline V gene sequence: CDR1 ENHRY, CDR2 SYGVKD. Using a J-beta primer mix together with a sample-barcoded 5' primer, a second PCR was run for about 7 to 12 cycles. From the 5' RACE reads, TCRdb called clonotypes with MiXCR, one entry per CDR3 protein. This repertoire shows roughly 2 million distinct CDR3 sequences, roughly 49% found once; its top ten account for 2.1%. The sequenced sample was blood. This chain connects TRBV10-3 to TRBJ1-2; D not resolved. The TCR was taken from a woman aged 40-49 years in good health. In nucleotides, the CDR3 is TGTGCCATCAGTGAGTCGGGAGCAGCAACCTATGGCTACACCTTC. Translated, it gives CAISESGAATYGYTF.